One sample yielded the 5 T cell receptor beta chains listed below, sequenced in a study of cytomegalovirus exposure and HLA in healthy donors. PCR involved 60 Vbeta and 13 Jbeta primers. TCRdb keeps only in-frame clones here, not all; method: immunoSEQ multiplex PCR. The table has about 130,000 clones, roughly 78% seen once; the top ten hold approximately 10%. The source material was PBMCs. These receptors were collected from a man between 25 and 39 years old in good health and CMV-seropositive.

The rearrangement uses TRBV29-1 and TRBJ2-7; 12 bases are a match to TRBD2. Germline CDR1 is SQVTM and CDR2 is ANQGSEA. V lost 6 bases, J lost 0 bases, and 3 bases stayed unmatched. CDR3 length: 14 residues. CDR3 nucleotide sequence: TGCAGCGTCAAGACTAGCGGGAGCTCCTACGAGCAGTACTTC. The encoded protein is CSVKTSGSSYEQYF.

The J gene is TRBJ2-3, the V gene TRBV27, with 11 bases matching TRBD1. Per germline, CDR1 MNHEY and CDR2 SMNVEV (reference sequence). The CDR3 has 16 residues. V was clipped by 8 bases and J by 4 bases; unmatched bases: 11. DNA of the CDR3: TGTGCCAGCCTTACTAAAACGGGACAGGGGGCAGATACGCAGTATTTT. It yields the protein CASLTKTGQGADTQYF.

The gene calls are TRBV6-5 and TRBJ2-7; 7 bases match TRBD2. Germline V gene data show CDR1 as MNHEY and CDR2 as SVGAGI. CDR3 size: 13 residues. The V and J ends lost 0 bases and 5 bases, in that order; junction bases with no gene match: 1. CDR3 sequence reads: CASSYSSGDEQYF. For the CDR3, the DNA is TGTGCCAGCAGTTACTCGAGCGGGGACGAGCAGTACTTC.

J is TRBJ1-2 and V is TRBV5-6, with D tentatively TRBD1 (5 bases). V lost 0 bases and J lost 6, with 15 bases in between. Per the germline V gene, CDR1 is SGHDT and CDR2 is YYEEEE. The CDR3 is 15 amino acids. The CDR3 here is CASSLGFDSRDGYTF. CDR3 in DNA: TGTGCCAGCAGCTTGGGGTTTGACAGTAGGGATGGCTACACCTTC. The full variable domain, with the rest looked up from reference TRBV5-6 and TRBJ1-2, is DAGVTQSPTHLIKTRGQQVTLRCSPKSGHDTVSWYQQALGQGPQFIFQYYEEEERQRGNFPDRFSGHQFPNYSSELNVNALLLGDSALYLCASSLGFDSRDGYTFGSGTRLTVV.

This clone was seen more than once but under ten times. In DNA form, the CDR3 reads TGTGCCAGCAGCTTGGGCCCGCGGGTGGGCACTGAAGCTTTCTTT. Translation gives CASSLGPRVGTEAFF. The chain has TRBV5-5 and TRBJ1-1; D ambiguous. Germline lookup yields CDR1 SGHKS and CDR2 YYEKEE (reference sequence). The CDR3 sequence is 15 residues long. V lost 0 bases to trimming and J lost 4 bases, with 13 bases between them.